This TCR beta chain stems from a study of blood T cell repertoires in COVID-19. Study-wide context: Spain, Italy and the United States supplied samples that represented acute and convalescent COVID-19.

This clone was recorded only once. This CDR3 is built from 15 residues. V was pared by 4 bases and J by 3 bases, with 16 bases between. Germline-derived CDR1 and CDR2 are SGDLS and YYNGEE. Authors' data handling: Nucleated cell number was recorded as an estimate derived from reference gene primer amplification. Sequencing was performed with immunoSEQ multiplex PCR; in TCRdb, only in-frame clones are kept and a portion is missing. Clonal size and the V and J genes are those of that table, whereas D and trimming came from the DNA. This sample has roughly 200,000 clones, with roughly 89% found just once. Participants, 18 to 89 years old, spanned around 25 US areas. Participants reported their clinical history, and cohort assignment relied on those reports.

V gene TRBV9 combines with J gene TRBJ2-5, with a weak D call TRBD2 (7 bases). The TCR originated in a woman in her 40s with acute COVID-19. The sample comprised PBMCs or T cells enriched from blood (not recorded which). The CDR3: CASSLGGRAEETQYF. Here the CDR3 DNA reads TGTGCCAGCAGCCTAGGGGGGAGGGCCGAAGAGACCCAGTACTTC. The full variable domain, completed using reference TRBV9 and TRBJ2-5, is DSGVTQTPKHLITATGQRVTLRCSPRSGDLSVYWYQQSLDQGLQFLIQYYNGEERAKGNILERFSAQQFPDLHSELNLSSLELGDSALYFCASSLGGRAEETQYFGPGTRLLVL.